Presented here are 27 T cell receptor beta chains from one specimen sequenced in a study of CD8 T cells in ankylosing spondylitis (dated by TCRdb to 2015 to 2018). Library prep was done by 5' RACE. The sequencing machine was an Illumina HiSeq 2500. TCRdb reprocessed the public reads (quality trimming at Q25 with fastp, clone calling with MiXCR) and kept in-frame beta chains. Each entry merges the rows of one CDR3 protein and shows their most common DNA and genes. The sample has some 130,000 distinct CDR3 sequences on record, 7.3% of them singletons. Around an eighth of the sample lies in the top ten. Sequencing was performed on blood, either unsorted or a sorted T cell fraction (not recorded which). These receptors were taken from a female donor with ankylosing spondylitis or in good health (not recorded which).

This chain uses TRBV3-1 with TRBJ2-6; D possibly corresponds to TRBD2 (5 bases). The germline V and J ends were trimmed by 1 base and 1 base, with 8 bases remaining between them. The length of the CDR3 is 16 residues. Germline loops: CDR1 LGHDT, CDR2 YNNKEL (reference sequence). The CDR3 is CASSQGGISGANVLTF. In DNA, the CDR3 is TGTGCCAGCAGCCAAGGAGGGATTTCTGGGGCCAACGTCCTGACTTTC.

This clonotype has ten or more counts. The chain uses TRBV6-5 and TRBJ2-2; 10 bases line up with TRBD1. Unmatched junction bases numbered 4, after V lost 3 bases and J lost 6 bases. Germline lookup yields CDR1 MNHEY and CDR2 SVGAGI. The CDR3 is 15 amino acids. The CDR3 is CASSYKDRGSGELFF. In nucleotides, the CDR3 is TGTGCCAGCAGTTATAAGGACAGGGGGTCCGGGGAGCTGTTTTTT.

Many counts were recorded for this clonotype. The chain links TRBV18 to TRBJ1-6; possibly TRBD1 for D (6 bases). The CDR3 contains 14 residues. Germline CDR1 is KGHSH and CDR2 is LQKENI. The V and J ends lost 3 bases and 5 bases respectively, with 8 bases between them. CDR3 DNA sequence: TGTGCCAGCTCACCGGACAGCAATAATTCACCCCTCCACTTT. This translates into CASSPDSNNSPLHF.

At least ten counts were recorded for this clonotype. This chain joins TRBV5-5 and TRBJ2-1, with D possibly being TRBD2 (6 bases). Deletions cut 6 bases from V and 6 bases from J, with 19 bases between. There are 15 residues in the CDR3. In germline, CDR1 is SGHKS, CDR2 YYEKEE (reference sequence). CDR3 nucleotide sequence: TGTGCCAGCAACGCCACCGGGACGGGACTCAATGAGCAGTTCTTC. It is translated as CASNATGTGLNEQFF.

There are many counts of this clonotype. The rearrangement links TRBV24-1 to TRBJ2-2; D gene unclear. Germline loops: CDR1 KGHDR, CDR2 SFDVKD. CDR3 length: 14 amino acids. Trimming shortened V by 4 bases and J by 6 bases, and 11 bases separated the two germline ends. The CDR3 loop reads CATSDGPHAGELFF. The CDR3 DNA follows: TGTGCCACCAGTGACGGACCCCACGCCGGGGAGCTGTTTTTT.

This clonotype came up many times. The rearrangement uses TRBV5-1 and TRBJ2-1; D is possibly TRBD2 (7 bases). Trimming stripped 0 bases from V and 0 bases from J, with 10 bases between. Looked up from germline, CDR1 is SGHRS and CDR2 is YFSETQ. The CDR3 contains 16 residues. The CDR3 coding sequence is TGCGCCAGCAGCTTGGGCGGGGGCAGCTCCTACAATGAGCAGTTCTTC. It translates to CASSLGGGSSYNEQFF.

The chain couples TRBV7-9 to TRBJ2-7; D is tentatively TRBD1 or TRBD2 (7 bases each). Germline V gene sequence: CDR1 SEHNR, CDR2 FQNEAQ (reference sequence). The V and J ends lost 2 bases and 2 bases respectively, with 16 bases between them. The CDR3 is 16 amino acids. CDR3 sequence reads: CASSLSAGQLTYEQYF. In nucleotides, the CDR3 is TGTGCCAGCAGCTTATCAGCGGGACAGCTCACCTACGAGCAGTACTTC.

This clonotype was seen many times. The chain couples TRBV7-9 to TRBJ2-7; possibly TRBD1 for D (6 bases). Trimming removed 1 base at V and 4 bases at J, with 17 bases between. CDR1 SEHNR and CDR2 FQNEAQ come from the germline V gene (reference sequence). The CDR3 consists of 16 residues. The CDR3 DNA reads TGTGCCAGCAGCTTAGGTACCAGTGGGGGCCCTTACGAGCAGTACTTC. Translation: CASSLGTSGGPYEQYF.

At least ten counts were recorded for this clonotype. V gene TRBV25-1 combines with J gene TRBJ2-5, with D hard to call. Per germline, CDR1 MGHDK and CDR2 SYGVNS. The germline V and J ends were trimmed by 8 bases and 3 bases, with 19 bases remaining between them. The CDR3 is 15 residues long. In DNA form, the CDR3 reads TGTGCCAGCCGTCCTATGGTTGGAGAGGAAGAGACCCAGTACTTC. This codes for CASRPMVGEEETQYF.

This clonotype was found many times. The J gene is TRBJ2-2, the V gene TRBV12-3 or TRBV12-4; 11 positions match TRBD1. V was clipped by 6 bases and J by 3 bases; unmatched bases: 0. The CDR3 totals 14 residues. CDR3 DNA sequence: TGTGCCAGCAGGGACAGGGGGCACACCGGGGAGCTGTTTTTT. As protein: CASRDRGHTGELFF.

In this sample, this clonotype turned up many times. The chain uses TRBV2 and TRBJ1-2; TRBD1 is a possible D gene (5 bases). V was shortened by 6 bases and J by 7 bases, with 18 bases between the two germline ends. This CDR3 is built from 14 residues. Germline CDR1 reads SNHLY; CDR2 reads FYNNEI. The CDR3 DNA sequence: TGTGCCAGCAGAAATGAAGGGGCAGGAGCTGGCTACACCTTC. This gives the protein CASRNEGAGAGYTF.

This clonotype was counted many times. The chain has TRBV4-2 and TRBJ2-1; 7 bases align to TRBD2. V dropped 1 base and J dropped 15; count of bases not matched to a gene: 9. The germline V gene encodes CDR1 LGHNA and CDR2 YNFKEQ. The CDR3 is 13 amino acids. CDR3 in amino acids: CASSQGGETSPFF. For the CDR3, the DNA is TGTGCCAGCAGCCAAGGGGGAGAGACTAGCCCGTTCTTC.

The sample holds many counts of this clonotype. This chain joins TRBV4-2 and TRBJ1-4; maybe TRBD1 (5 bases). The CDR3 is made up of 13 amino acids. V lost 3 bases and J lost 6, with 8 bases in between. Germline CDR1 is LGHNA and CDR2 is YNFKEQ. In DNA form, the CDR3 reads TGTGCCAGCAGCCACCGGACACATGAAAAACTGTTTTTT. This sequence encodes CASSHRTHEKLFF.

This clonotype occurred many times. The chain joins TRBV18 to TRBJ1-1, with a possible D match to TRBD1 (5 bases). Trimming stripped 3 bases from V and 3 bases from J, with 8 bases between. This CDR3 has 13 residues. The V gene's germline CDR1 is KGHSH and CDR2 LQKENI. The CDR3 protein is CASSPGTDTEAFF. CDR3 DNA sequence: TGTGCCAGCTCACCCGGGACGGACACTGAAGCTTTCTTT.

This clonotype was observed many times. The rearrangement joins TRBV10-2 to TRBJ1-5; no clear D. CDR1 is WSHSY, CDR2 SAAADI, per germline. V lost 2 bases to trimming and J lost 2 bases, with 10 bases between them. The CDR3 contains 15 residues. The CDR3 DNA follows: TGCGCCAGCAGTGAGGGGTGGTTAGGCAATCAGCCCCAGCATTTT. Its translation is CASSEGWLGNQPQHF.

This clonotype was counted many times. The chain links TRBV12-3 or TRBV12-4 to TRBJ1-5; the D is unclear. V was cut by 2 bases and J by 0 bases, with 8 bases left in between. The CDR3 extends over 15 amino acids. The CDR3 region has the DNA TGTGCCAGCAGTTTATCCGGGGATAGCAATCAGCCCCAGCATTTT. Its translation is CASSLSGDSNQPQHF.

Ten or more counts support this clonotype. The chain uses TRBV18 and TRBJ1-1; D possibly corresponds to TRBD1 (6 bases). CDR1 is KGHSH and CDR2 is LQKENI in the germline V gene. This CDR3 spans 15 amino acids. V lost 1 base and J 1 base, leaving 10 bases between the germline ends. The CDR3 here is CASSPLQGKNTEAFF. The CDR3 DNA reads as TGTGCCAGCTCACCACTACAGGGAAAGAACACTGAAGCTTTCTTT.

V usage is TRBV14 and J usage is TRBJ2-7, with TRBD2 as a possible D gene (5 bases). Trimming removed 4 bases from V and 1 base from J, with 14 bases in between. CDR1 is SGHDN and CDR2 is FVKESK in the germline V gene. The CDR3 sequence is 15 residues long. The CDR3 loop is CASSPLANPSYEQYF. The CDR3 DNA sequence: TGTGCCAGCAGCCCCCTAGCCAATCCTTCCTACGAGCAGTACTTC.

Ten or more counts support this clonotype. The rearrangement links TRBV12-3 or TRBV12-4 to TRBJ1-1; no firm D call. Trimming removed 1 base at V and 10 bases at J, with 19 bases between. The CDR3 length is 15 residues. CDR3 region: CASSLVGVIREGAFF. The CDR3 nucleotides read TGTGCCAGCAGTTTAGTGGGAGTCATTAGGGAGGGAGCTTTCTTT.

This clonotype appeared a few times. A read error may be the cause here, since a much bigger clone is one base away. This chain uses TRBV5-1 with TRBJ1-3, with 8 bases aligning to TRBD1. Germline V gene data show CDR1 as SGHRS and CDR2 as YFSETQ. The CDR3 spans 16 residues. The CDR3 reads CVSSLLRQGPGNTIYF. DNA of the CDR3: TGCGTCAGCAGCTTGCTCAGACAGGGGCCCGGAAACACCATATATTTT.

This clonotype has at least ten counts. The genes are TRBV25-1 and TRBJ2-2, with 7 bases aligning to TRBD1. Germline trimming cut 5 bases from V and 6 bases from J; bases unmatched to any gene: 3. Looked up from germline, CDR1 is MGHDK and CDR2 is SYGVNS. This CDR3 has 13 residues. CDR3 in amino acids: CASSMTGPGELFF. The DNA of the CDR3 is TGTGCCAGCAGTATGACAGGGCCCGGGGAGCTGTTTTTT.

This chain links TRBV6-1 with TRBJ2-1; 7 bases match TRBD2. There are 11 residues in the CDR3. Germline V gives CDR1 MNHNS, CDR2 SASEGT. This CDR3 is CAAGRVNEQFF. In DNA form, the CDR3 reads TGTGCAGCAGGGAGGGTAAATGAGCAGTTCTTC.

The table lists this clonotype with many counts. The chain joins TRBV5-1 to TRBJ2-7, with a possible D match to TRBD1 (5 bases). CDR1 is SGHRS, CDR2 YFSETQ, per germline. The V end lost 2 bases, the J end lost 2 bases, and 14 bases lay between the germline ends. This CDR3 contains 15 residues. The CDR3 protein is CASSFSWVGPYEQYF. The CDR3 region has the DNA TGCGCCAGCAGCTTTAGCTGGGTGGGGCCCTACGAGCAGTACTTC.

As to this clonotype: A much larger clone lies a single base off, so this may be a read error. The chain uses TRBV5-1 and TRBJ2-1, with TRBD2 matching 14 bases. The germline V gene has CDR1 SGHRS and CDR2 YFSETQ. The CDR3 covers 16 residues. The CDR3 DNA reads TGCGCCAGCAGGGGACTAGCGGGGGCCACCTACAATGAGCAGCTCTTC. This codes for CASRGLAGATYNEQLF.

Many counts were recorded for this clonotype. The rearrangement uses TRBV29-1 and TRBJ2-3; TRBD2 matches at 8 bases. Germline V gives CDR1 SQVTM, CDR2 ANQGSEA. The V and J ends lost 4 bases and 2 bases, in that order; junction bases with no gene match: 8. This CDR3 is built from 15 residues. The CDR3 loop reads CSVVQGLGATDTQYF. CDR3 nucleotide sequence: TGCAGCGTTGTCCAGGGACTAGGCGCCACAGATACGCAGTATTTT.

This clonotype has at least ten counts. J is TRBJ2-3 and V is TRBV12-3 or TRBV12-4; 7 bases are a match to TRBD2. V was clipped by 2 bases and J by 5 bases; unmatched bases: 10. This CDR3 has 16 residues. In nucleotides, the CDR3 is TGTGCCAGCAGTTTAATGCCCCTGACTAGCCGAGATACGCAGTATTTT. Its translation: CASSLMPLTSRDTQYF.

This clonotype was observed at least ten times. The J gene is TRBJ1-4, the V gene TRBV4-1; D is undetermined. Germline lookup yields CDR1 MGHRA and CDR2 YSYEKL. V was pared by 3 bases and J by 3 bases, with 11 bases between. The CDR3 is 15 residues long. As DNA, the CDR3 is TGCGCCAGCAGCCAGGGAACATCTTCTAATGAAAAACTGTTTTTT. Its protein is CASSQGTSSNEKLFF.